This T cell receptor beta chain came from a study of cytomegalovirus exposure and HLA in healthy donors. Deletions cut 8 bases from V and 2 bases from J, with 15 bases between. The germline gives CDR1 LNHDA, CDR2 SQIVND (reference sequence). This CDR3 comprises 14 residues. The PCR had 60 Vbeta and 13 Jbeta primers. Assay used: immunoSEQ multiplex PCR; TCRdb lists only in-frame clones, some missing. The sample has under 200,000 clones, 75% to 90% seen once. The origin of this receptor is a man under 40 in good health and CMV-seronegative. Sequenced sample: PBMCs. The chain links TRBV19 to TRBJ1-2; D might be TRBD1 (6 bases). The CDR3 is CASRGRGQNYGYTF. DNA of the CDR3: TGTGCCAGTCGCGGCAGGGGTCAAAACTATGGCTACACCTTC.